Shown below are 2 T cell receptor beta chains from a single sample sequenced in a study of cytomegalovirus exposure and HLA in healthy donors. It was with 60 Vbeta and 13 Jbeta primers that the PCR ran. TCRdb's table, derived via immunoSEQ multiplex PCR, lists solely in-frame clones and lacks some. Of around 170,000 clones in the sample, approximately 75% were seen once. Sample: PBMCs. These receptors were taken from a girl aged 5-17 years in good health and CMV-seronegative.

In its sample, this clone was seen once. The chain couples TRBV4-2 to TRBJ1-1, with 9 bases fitting TRBD1. V lost 0 bases and J lost 10; bases outside the gene matches: 6. Germline lookup yields CDR1 LGHNA and CDR2 YNFKEQ. The CDR3 totals 14 residues. The CDR3 is CASSQDSGQGGAFF. DNA of the CDR3: TGTGCCAGCAGCCAAGATTCGGGACAGGGTGGAGCTTTCTTT.

The chain recombines TRBV19 with TRBJ2-5; 8 bases are a match to TRBD1. The closer fit of TRBJ2-7 to the DNA end suggests the J call may be wrong. The CDR3 spans 14 residues. Germline V lookup: CDR1 LNHDA, CDR2 SQIVND (reference sequence). CDR3 protein: CASSIQGASYEQYF. CDR3 DNA sequence: TGTGCCAGTAGTATACAGGGGGCGTCCTACGAGCAGTACTTC.